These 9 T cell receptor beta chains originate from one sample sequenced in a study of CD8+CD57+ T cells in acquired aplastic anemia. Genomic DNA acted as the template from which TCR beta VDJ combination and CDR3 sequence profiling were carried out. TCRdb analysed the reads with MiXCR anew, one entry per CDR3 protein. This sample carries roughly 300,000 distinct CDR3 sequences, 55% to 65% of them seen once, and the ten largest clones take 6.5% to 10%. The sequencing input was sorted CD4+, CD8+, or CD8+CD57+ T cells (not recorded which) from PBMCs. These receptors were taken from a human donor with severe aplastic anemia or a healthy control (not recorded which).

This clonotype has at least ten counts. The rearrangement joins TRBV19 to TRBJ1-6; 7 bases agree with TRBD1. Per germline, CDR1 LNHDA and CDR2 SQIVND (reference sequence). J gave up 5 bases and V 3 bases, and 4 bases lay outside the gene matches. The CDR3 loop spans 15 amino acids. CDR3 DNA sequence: TGTGCCAGTAGTATCGGACAGGCGAATAATTCACCCCTCCACTTT. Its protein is CASSIGQANNSPLHF.

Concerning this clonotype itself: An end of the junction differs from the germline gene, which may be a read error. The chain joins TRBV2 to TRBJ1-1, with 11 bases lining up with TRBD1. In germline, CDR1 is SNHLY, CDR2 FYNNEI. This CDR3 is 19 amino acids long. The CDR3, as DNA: TGTGCCAGCAGTGAAGTCTTTCCCGGGACAGGGGGTCCGAACACTGAACCTTTCTTT. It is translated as CASSEVFPGTGGPNTEPFF.

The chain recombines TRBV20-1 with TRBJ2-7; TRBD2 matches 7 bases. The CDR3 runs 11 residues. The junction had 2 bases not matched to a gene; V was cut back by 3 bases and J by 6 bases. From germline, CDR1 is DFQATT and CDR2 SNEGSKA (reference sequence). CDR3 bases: TGCAGTGCTAGTTGGGGGGGCGAGCAGTACTTC. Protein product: CSASWGGEQYF.

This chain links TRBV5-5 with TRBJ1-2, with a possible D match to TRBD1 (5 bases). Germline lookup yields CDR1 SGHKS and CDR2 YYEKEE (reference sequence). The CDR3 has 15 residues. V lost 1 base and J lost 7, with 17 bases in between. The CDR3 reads CASSLPGTGELGYTF. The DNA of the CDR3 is TGTGCCAGCAGCTTGCCCGGGACCGGGGAGCTTGGCTACACCTTC. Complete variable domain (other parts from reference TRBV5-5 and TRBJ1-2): DAGVTQSPTHLIKTRGQQVTLRCSPISGHKSVSWYQQVLGQGPQFIFQYYEKEERGRGNFPDRFSARQFPNYSSELNVNALLLGDSALYLCASSLPGTGELGYTFGSGTRLTVV.

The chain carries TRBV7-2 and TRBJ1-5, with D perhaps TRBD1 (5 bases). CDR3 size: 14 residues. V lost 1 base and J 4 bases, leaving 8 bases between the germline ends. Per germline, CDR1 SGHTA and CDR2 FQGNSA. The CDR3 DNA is TGTGCCAGCAGCTTAGACTCAGGGAATCAGCCCCAGCATTTT. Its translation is CASSLDSGNQPQHF.

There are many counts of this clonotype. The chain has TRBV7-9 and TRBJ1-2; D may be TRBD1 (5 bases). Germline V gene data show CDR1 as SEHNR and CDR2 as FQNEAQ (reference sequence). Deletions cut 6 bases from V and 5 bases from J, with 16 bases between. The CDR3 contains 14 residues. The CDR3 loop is CASRHDRTSYGYTF. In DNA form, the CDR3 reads TGTGCCAGCAGACACGACCGGACAAGTTATGGCTACACCTTC.

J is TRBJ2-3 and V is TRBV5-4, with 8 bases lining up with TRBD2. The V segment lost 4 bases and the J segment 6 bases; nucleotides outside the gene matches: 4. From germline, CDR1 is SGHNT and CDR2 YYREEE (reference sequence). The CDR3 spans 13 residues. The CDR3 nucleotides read TGTGCCAGCAGCAGGACTAGCATCGATACGCAGTATTTT. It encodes CASSRTSIDTQYF.

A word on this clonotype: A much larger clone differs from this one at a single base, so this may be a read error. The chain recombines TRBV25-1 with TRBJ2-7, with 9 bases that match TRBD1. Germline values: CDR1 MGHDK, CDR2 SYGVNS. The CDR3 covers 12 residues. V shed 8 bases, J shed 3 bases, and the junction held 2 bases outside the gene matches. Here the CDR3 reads CASGTGNYEQYF. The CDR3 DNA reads TGTGCCAGCGGGACAGGGAACTACGAGCAGTACTTC.

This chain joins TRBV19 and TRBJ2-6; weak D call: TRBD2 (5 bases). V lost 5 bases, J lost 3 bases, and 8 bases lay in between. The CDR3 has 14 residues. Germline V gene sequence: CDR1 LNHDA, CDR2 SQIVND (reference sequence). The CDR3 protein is CASSGRFGANVLTF. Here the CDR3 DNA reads TGTGCCAGTAGTGGGAGATTTGGGGCCAACGTCCTGACTTTC.